The present T cell receptor (beta chain) was sequenced within a study of T cells after yellow fever vaccination. The overall study: SMART-Seq v4 Ultra Low Input handled preparation of low-cell-number fractions. Findings of the study overall: When the response was secondary, it was weaker but reached its peak faster, day 5 versus 15. Clones from primary vaccination mostly reappeared after the booster (about 97% CD4, less than 90% CD8).

Production of TCR cDNA was by 5'RACE template switching, which also added a universal primer site and UMIs. TCRdb redid the calling of the 5' RACE reads with MiXCR, one entry per CDR3 protein. The profile shows 300,000 to 350,000 distinct CDR3 sequences, 3% to 4.5% of them singletons. Concerning this clonotype: Its antigen is not identified.

CDR1 and CDR2 from the germline V gene are MNHEY and SVGEGT. Trimming cost V 2 bases and J 6 bases, with 11 bases left between them. CDR3 length equals 15 residues. The V call is TRBV6-2 or TRBV6-3, the J call TRBJ1-6; D unresolved. The sequences come from PBMCs, collected 5 days after the yellow fever booster vaccination. This sequence was found in a man aged 18-30 years who received the YFV17D yellow fever vaccine. CDR3 residues: CASSYVVSGNSPLHF. The CDR3 nucleotides are TGTGCCAGCAGTTACGTCGTGTCTGGTAATTCACCCCTCCACTTT.